These 19 T cell receptor beta chains were sequenced from one sample in a study of blood T cell repertoires in COVID-19. Some clones are missing from TCRdb's copy, which holds only in-frame ones; the method was immunoSEQ multiplex PCR. The top ten clones hold about 11% of a sample with around 35,000 clones, roughly 88% of them seen once. The sample comprised peripheral blood. The receptors originated from a man in his fifties or sixties with active COVID-19.

V gene TRBV7-2 combines with J gene TRBJ2-1; TRBD2 aligns across 7 bases. Trimming at V came to 1 base and at J to 9 bases, leaving 12 bases not matched to a gene. CDR1 and CDR2 from the germline V gene are SGHTA and FQGNSA. This CDR3 region has 16 residues. This chain's CDR3 is CASSLGPGRAQGEQFF. The CDR3 DNA reads as TGTGCCAGCAGCTTAGGCCCAGGGAGGGCCCAGGGTGAGCAGTTCTTC.

In this sample, this clone turned up once. The sample holds other DNA sequences that translate to the same CDR3. This chain joins TRBV27 and TRBJ2-1; the match to TRBD2 covers 7 bases. Germline V gene lookup returns CDR1 MNHEY and CDR2 SMNVEV (reference sequence). The V segment lost 6 bases and the J segment 2 bases; nucleotides outside the gene matches: 7. The CDR3 contains 15 residues. The CDR3 DNA follows: TGTGCCAGCAGCCTATCGGCGGGGGCCTACAATGAGCAGTTCTTC. This translates into CASSLSAGAYNEQFF.

The chain employs TRBV27 and TRBJ2-5; D may be TRBD2 (6 bases). Germline CDR1 reads MNHEY; CDR2 reads SMNVEV (reference sequence). V lost 5 bases, J lost 5 bases, and 15 bases lay in between. The CDR3 length is 14 residues. CDR3 sequence (DNA): TGTGCCAGCAGTAATCCCGGGGGTCGGGAGACCCAGTACTTC. It encodes CASSNPGGRETQYF.

The rearrangement uses TRBV9 and TRBJ2-1, with a possible D match to TRBD2 (6 bases). Germline V gene data show CDR1 as SGDLS and CDR2 as YYNGEE. The CDR3 runs 16 residues. The ends were cut back, 4 bases at V and 3 bases at J, with 17 bases in the middle. The CDR3 here is CASSLSGGVGYNEQFF. The CDR3 coding sequence is TGTGCCAGCAGCCTCAGTGGAGGGGTTGGCTACAATGAGCAGTTCTTC.

This chain joins TRBV18 and TRBJ2-1, with D unresolved. V shed 3 bases and J shed 0 bases, with 9 bases lying between them. CDR3 length: 15 amino acids. Germline V gene data show CDR1 as KGHSH and CDR2 as LQKENI. CDR3 nucleotides: TGTGCCAGCTCACCCTTGAAGAGCTCCTACAATGAGCAGTTCTTC. Translation: CASSPLKSSYNEQFF.

The rearrangement links TRBV10-3 to TRBJ1-2; 9 nucleotides match TRBD1. The CDR3 contains 14 residues. V shed 2 bases, J shed 7 bases, and the junction held 5 bases outside the gene matches. Germline values: CDR1 ENHRY, CDR2 SYGVKD. CDR3 sequence (DNA): TGTGCCATCAGTGAGCGAGGACAGGGGCTTGGCTACACCTTC. Its translation is CAISERGQGLGYTF.

The V gene is TRBV7-3, the J gene TRBJ2-5; 8 bases agree with TRBD1. CDR3 length: 15 amino acids. V shed 0 bases, J shed 4 bases, and the junction held 4 bases outside the gene matches. Germline CDR1 and CDR2: SGHTA and FQGTGA. In DNA form, the CDR3 reads TGTGCCAGCAGCTTAACGGCAGGGGGCGGAGAGACCCAGTACTTC. Protein sequence: CASSLTAGGGETQYF.

The chain uses TRBV20-1 and TRBJ1-6, with a weak D call TRBD1 (6 bases). Germline assignment: CDR1 DFQATT and CDR2 SNEGSKA (reference sequence). The CDR3 runs 15 residues. V shed 4 bases and J shed 1 base, with 11 bases lying between them. The CDR3 region is CSATEGGSYNSPLHF. In DNA form, the CDR3 reads TGCAGTGCTACTGAAGGGGGTTCCTATAATTCACCCCTCCACTTT.

CDR3 bases: TGTGCCAGCAGCCGTAGGACAGGAGGAGATACGCAGTATTTT. It translates to CASSRRTGGDTQYF. The chain is built from TRBV7-2 and TRBJ2-3; 7 nucleotides match TRBD1. The CDR3 is made up of 14 amino acids. The germline CDR1 and CDR2 sequences are SGHTA and FQGNSA. The V segment lost 5 bases and the J segment 5 bases; nucleotides outside the gene matches: 7.

The chain employs TRBV7-2 and TRBJ2-7; perhaps TRBD2 as D (8 bases). The germline V gene has CDR1 SGHTA and CDR2 FQGNSA. Deletions cut 5 bases from V and 3 bases from J, with 23 bases between. The CDR3 spans 17 residues. The CDR3 spells CASSPSGGTSSFYEQYF. The CDR3 nucleotides read TGTGCCAGCAGCCCATCAGGGGGGACTAGTAGTTTCTACGAGCAGTACTTC.

This clone has just one count. The chain couples TRBV19 to TRBJ2-1, with 10 bases identical to TRBD2. This CDR3 spans 14 amino acids. V lost 8 bases and J lost 8; bases outside the gene matches: 9. Germline lookup yields CDR1 LNHDA and CDR2 SQIVND (reference sequence). The CDR3 sequence is CASWESGRVDEQFF. The CDR3, as DNA: TGTGCCAGTTGGGAAAGCGGGAGGGTGGATGAGCAGTTCTTC.

This chain uses TRBV4-1 with TRBJ1-1, with 7 bases aligning to TRBD1. Germline lookup yields CDR1 MGHRA and CDR2 YSYEKL. The CDR3 contains 16 residues. The V segment lost 0 bases and the J segment 4 bases; nucleotides outside the gene matches: 8. CDR3 DNA: TGCGCCAGCAGCCAAGATCTTGGGACAGTTGCCACTGAAGCTTTCTTT. This translates into CASSQDLGTVATEAFF.

CDR3 nucleotide sequence: TGTGCCAGCAGTTTCGGTGGCGGGGGCACAGATACGCAGTATTTT. Translating it yields CASSFGGGGTDTQYF. The chain has TRBV27 and TRBJ2-3; D may be TRBD2 (6 bases). Germline lookup yields CDR1 MNHEY and CDR2 SMNVEV (reference sequence). The V gene lost 3 bases and the J gene lost 1 base, with 11 bases spanning the gap. The CDR3 has 15 amino acids.

In DNA, the CDR3 is TGCGCCAGCAGACCTGGCGGGATAGGCGGGTACACCGGGGAGCTGTTTTTT. Its translation: CASRPGGIGGYTGELFF. The chain joins TRBV5-1 to TRBJ2-2; tentative D call: TRBD2 (6 bases). The germline CDR1 and CDR2 sequences are SGHRS and YFSETQ. CDR3 size: 17 residues. V dropped 5 bases and J dropped 3 bases, with 20 bases sitting between them.

This chain joins TRBV7-2 and TRBJ2-1; 7 bases are a match to TRBD2. Germline V gene lookup returns CDR1 SGHTA and CDR2 FQGNSA. V lost 2 bases and J lost 7; bases outside the gene matches: 5. This CDR3 is 14 amino acids long. CDR3 DNA: TGTGCCAGCAGCTTATTAGCGGGCCAAAATGAGCAGTTCTTC. This codes for CASSLLAGQNEQFF.

V and J are TRBV11-2 and TRBJ2-7; TRBD2 might be the D (5 bases). The CDR3 covers 12 residues. Germline CDR1 and CDR2: SGHAT and FQNNGV. V was cut by 3 bases and J by 5 bases, with 8 bases left in between. CDR3 nucleotide sequence: TGTGCCAGCAGCTTGGACTTCAACGAGCAGTACTTC. As protein: CASSLDFNEQYF.

This clone was seen only a few times. This sequence joins TRBV6-2 or TRBV6-3 and TRBJ2-7; 14 bases agree with TRBD2. This CDR3 has 14 residues. CDR1 MNHEY and CDR2 SVGEGT come from the germline V gene. After removal of 5 bases from V and 4 bases from J, the junction contained 1 base not matched to a gene. The CDR3 DNA reads as TGTGCCAGCAGTGGACTAGCGGGAGGATACGAGCAGTACTTC. It codes for CASSGLAGGYEQYF.

The chain couples TRBV5-1 to TRBJ1-4, with D possibly matching TRBD1 (5 bases). Trimming cost V 0 bases and J 8 bases, with 14 bases left between them. This CDR3 contains 15 residues. Looked up from germline, CDR1 is SGHRS and CDR2 is YFSETQ. The CDR3: CASSLGGGDAEKLFF. The CDR3 nucleotides read TGCGCCAGCAGCTTGGGGGGAGGGGACGCCGAAAAACTGTTTTTT.

The chain is built from TRBV5-1 and TRBJ2-7; possibly TRBD2 for D (6 bases). CDR3 length: 16 residues. CDR1 and CDR2 from the germline V gene are SGHRS and YFSETQ. With 4 bases removed from V and 1 base from J, the gap between germline ends came to 18 bases. CDR3: CASSPGTRAGSYEQYF. DNA of the CDR3: TGCGCCAGCAGCCCCGGGACGCGGGCGGGATCCTACGAGCAGTACTTC.